Each of the 29 T cell receptor beta chains below was sequenced from the same sample in a study of blood T cell repertoires in COVID-19. Clones were read by immunoSEQ multiplex PCR, and TCRdb kept only the in-frame ones, dropping some. This table holds about 94,000 clones, more than 75% found once. Material: peripheral blood. Every receptor here comes from a woman aged 80 or over with acute or convalescent COVID-19.

The chain recombines TRBV18 with TRBJ1-3, with TRBD1 as a possible D gene (5 bases). Germline CDR1 reads KGHSH; CDR2 reads LQKENI. The ends were cut back, 0 bases at V and 9 bases at J, with 15 bases in the middle. This CDR3 has 15 amino acids. Here the CDR3 DNA reads TGTGCCAGCTCACCACCGCAGGGTTTCGAAGGCACCATATATTTT. Encoded protein: CASSPPQGFEGTIYF.

The chain has TRBV6-2 or TRBV6-3 and TRBJ1-2; 8 bases align to TRBD1. The length of the CDR3 is 15 residues. Germline V CDR1 and CDR2: MNHEY, SVGEGT. V trimming: 4 bases; J trimming: 8 bases; junction bases outside the gene matches: 12. CDR3 in amino acids: CASSFQDREDQGYTF. CDR3 coding DNA: TGTGCCAGCAGTTTCCAGGACAGGGAGGATCAGGGCTACACCTTC.

The chain is built from TRBV7-2 and TRBJ2-3, with 11 bases matching TRBD2. The germline V gene encodes CDR1 SGHTA and CDR2 FQGNSA. Trimming took 5 bases from V and 9 from J; bases not matched to a gene: 13. The CDR3 spans 16 residues. DNA of the CDR3: TGTGCCAGCAGCCTCAATAGCGGGGGGGCCGCGGGGACGCAGTATTTT. It yields the protein CASSLNSGGAAGTQYF.

The chain employs TRBV6-5 and TRBJ2-7, with D hard to call. CDR3 size: 14 residues. With 2 bases removed from V and 2 bases from J, the gap between germline ends came to 10 bases. Germline CDR1 reads MNHEY; CDR2 reads SVGAGI. For the CDR3, the DNA is TGTGCCAGCAGTTACGTATTAGGAGCCTACGAGCAGTACTTC. Protein: CASSYVLGAYEQYF.

The chain recombines TRBV19 with TRBJ2-3, with TRBD2 as a possible D gene (6 bases). Germline CDR1 LNHDA, CDR2 SQIVND (reference sequence). The CDR3 is made up of 15 amino acids. V shed 5 bases and J shed 5 bases, with 17 bases lying between them. The CDR3 here is CASSPSGLGGDTQYF. The CDR3 DNA follows: TGTGCCAGTAGTCCCAGCGGCTTGGGGGGAGATACGCAGTATTTT.

This clone was counted a single time. The chain links TRBV5-4 to TRBJ1-2; tentatively, D is TRBD1 (5 bases). This CDR3 contains 14 residues. Germline V CDR1 and CDR2: SGHNT, YYREEE (reference sequence). The ends were cut back, 0 bases at V and 3 bases at J, with 9 bases in the middle. CDR3 sequence (DNA): TGTGCCAGCAGCTTGGGGCGGGGGGACTATGGCTACACCTTC. Translating gives CASSLGRGDYGYTF.

This clone was seen only a few times. This sequence joins TRBV28 and TRBJ2-3, with D maybe TRBD1 (5 bases). V was cut by 7 bases and J by 5 bases, with 19 bases left in between. This CDR3 is 15 amino acids long. CDR1 and CDR2 (germline): MDHEN, SYDVKM. The CDR3, as DNA: TGTGCCAGCAACCGAGCAGGGAATCGGAGAGATACGCAGTATTTT. It is translated as CASNRAGNRRDTQYF.

The chain couples TRBV18 to TRBJ2-3; 7 bases match TRBD2. CDR1 is KGHSH, CDR2 LQKENI, per germline. V dropped 2 bases and J dropped 2; count of bases not matched to a gene: 1. The CDR3 spans 14 residues. The CDR3 spells CASSPSGATDTQYF. CDR3 coding DNA: TGTGCCAGCTCACCAAGCGGGGCCACAGATACGCAGTATTTT. The variable domain in full, with the rest retrieved from reference TRBV18 and TRBJ2-3, is NAGVMQNPRHLVRRRGQEARLRCSPMKGHSHVYWYRQLPEEGLKFMVYLQKENIIDESGMPKERFSAEFPKEGPSILRIQQVVRGDSAAYFCASSPSGATDTQYFGPGTRLTVL.

The V gene is TRBV5-1, the J gene TRBJ2-7; 7 bases fit TRBD1. Germline CDR1 reads SGHRS; CDR2 reads YFSETQ. The CDR3 is 16 residues long. J was trimmed by 3 bases and V by 2 bases; bases with no gene match: 11. For the CDR3, the DNA is TGCGCCAGCAGCTTAGGGCGGACAGGCCTGGGCTACGAGCAGTACTTC. Amino acids: CASSLGRTGLGYEQYF.

The chain is built from TRBV7-3 and TRBJ1-1; no clear D gene. Trimming left V 1 base short and J 2 bases short, with 5 bases between. CDR1 and CDR2 from the germline V gene are SGHTA and FQGTGA. CDR3 length: 13 residues. CDR3 nucleotides: TGTGCCAGCAGCTTAATGGGCAACACTGAAGCTTTCTTT. Protein: CASSLMGNTEAFF.

This sequence joins TRBV21-1 and TRBJ2-7; TRBD1 was called by the table and not checked on the DNA. TRBV21-1 is flagged as a pseudogene. This CDR3 spans 12 amino acids. The CDR3 spells CASTPGENEQYF. CDR3 bases: TGTGCCAGCACCCCAGGGGAGAACGAGCAGTACTTC.

The CDR3 loop is CASSDWSGDNSPLHF. The CDR3 DNA reads TGTGCCAGCAGTGACTGGAGCGGAGATAATTCACCCCTCCACTTT. The J gene is TRBJ1-6, the V gene TRBV25-1; D uncertain. Trimming pared 3 bases from V and 5 bases from J, leaving 11 bases between. This CDR3 comprises 15 residues. Germline V gene sequence: CDR1 MGHDK, CDR2 SYGVNS.

This chain joins TRBV30 and TRBJ1-1, with 8 bases that match TRBD1. CDR3 size: 14 residues. V trimming: 3 bases; J trimming: 4 bases; junction bases outside the gene matches: 7. Germline V gene sequence: CDR1 GTSNPN, CDR2 SVGIG (reference sequence). In DNA form, the CDR3 reads TGTGCCTGGAGCGTAACAGGGGGGGGCACTGAAGCTTTCTTT. Translating gives CAWSVTGGGTEAFF.

V gene TRBV19 combines with J gene TRBJ1-2; unclear D gene. CDR1 LNHDA and CDR2 SQIVND come from the germline V gene (reference sequence). Deletions cut 5 bases from V and 2 bases from J, with 15 bases between. The CDR3 is 15 amino acids. The DNA for the CDR3 is TGTGCCAGTAGTCCGGCATCCATACAGAACTATGGCTACACCTTC. The encoded protein is CASSPASIQNYGYTF.

The chain uses TRBV9 and TRBJ2-5; no clear D gene. V shed 5 bases and J shed 1 base, with 9 bases lying between them. This CDR3 region has 13 residues. Germline lookup yields CDR1 SGDLS and CDR2 YYNGEE. The CDR3 protein is CASSFSPQETQYF. DNA of the CDR3: TGTGCCAGCAGTTTCAGTCCCCAAGAGACCCAGTACTTC.

This rearrangement joins TRBV19 to TRBJ2-7; 8 positions agree with TRBD1. V lost 5 bases, J lost 7 bases, and 7 bases stayed unmatched. Per the germline V gene, CDR1 is LNHDA and CDR2 is SQIVND (reference sequence). The CDR3 has 13 residues. CDR3 sequence: CASSPTGVKEQYF. Written as DNA, the CDR3 is TGTGCCAGTAGTCCGACAGGGGTAAAGGAGCAGTACTTC.

This sequence joins TRBV3-1 (or the pseudogene TRBV3-2) and TRBJ1-4; D ambiguous. V gave up 4 bases and J gave up 8 bases, with 26 bases separating them. The CDR3 has 18 residues. Germline CDR1 LGHDT, CDR2 YNNKEL (reference sequence). The CDR3 sequence is CASSLTVGPRLASEKLFF. CDR3 in DNA: TGTGCCAGCAGCCTTACCGTAGGGCCGCGACTAGCATCCGAAAAACTGTTTTTT.

The chain employs TRBV5-1 and TRBJ2-7; 8 bases are a match to TRBD1. The CDR3 is 15 residues long. V shed 2 bases, J shed 5 bases, and the junction held 9 bases outside the gene matches. Germline lookup yields CDR1 SGHRS and CDR2 YFSETQ. The CDR3 loop is CASSLEDRGRDEQYF. CDR3 in DNA: TGCGCCAGCAGCTTAGAAGACAGGGGTCGTGACGAGCAGTACTTC.

CDR3 sequence: CASSLAWRSTNEKLFF. In DNA, the CDR3 is TGTGCCAGCAGCTTAGCGTGGCGGTCAACTAATGAAAAACTGTTTTTT. The rearrangement joins TRBV7-9 to TRBJ1-4; D gene uncertain. This CDR3 has 16 amino acids. The germline gives CDR1 SEHNR, CDR2 FQNEAQ (reference sequence). V was trimmed by 0 bases and J by 0 bases, leaving 8 bases between them. The variable domain in full, with the rest retrieved from reference TRBV7-9 and TRBJ1-4, is DTGVSQNPRHKITKRGQNVTFRCDPISEHNRLYWYRQTLGQGPEFLTYFQNEAQLEKSRLLSDRFSAERPKGSFSTLEIQRTEQGDSAMYLCASSLAWRSTNEKLFFGSGTQLSVL.

This sequence joins TRBV6-2 or TRBV6-3 and TRBJ1-6; TRBD1 might be the D (5 bases). CDR3 size: 15 residues. Trimming removed 4 bases from V and 7 bases from J, with 14 bases in between. Germline V gene data show CDR1 as MNHEY and CDR2 as SVGEGT. In DNA form, the CDR3 reads TGTGCCAGCAGTTCGGTCGGGACTTCAAATTCACCCCTCCACTTT. It specifies CASSSVGTSNSPLHF.

The chain carries TRBV5-4 and TRBJ2-7; D possibly corresponds to TRBD1 (6 bases). V dropped 0 bases and J dropped 1 base, with 11 bases sitting between them. Germline-derived CDR1 and CDR2 are SGHNT and YYREEE (reference sequence). The CDR3 totals 15 residues. The CDR3 region has the DNA TGTGCCAGCAGCTTGGTTGCAGGGGAGTCCTACGAGCAGTACTTC. Translated, it gives CASSLVAGESYEQYF.

This sequence joins TRBV19 and TRBJ2-5; D is perhaps TRBD2 (6 bases). CDR1 is LNHDA and CDR2 is SQIVND in the germline V gene (reference sequence). The V and J ends lost 8 bases and 4 bases respectively, with 14 bases between them. This CDR3 spans 13 amino acids. CDR3 sequence: CASATRRGETQYF. The CDR3, as DNA: TGTGCCAGTGCTACTAGGAGGGGAGAGACCCAGTACTTC.

This clone was counted between two and nine times. The chain couples TRBV11-2 to TRBJ2-2; 8 nucleotides line up with TRBD2. The length of the CDR3 is 17 residues. Germline V CDR1 and CDR2: SGHAT, FQNNGV. V dropped 5 bases and J dropped 6; count of bases not matched to a gene: 14. The CDR3 nucleotides are TGTGCCAGCAGCCGCATTCGAGGGACTAGACGGTCCGGGGAGCTGTTTTTT. The encoded protein is CASSRIRGTRRSGELFF. The complete variable domain, with remaining parts taken from reference TRBV11-2 and TRBJ2-2, reads EAGVAQSPRYKIIEKRQSVAFWCNPISGHATLYWYQQILGQGPKLLIQFQNNGVVDDSQLPKDRFSAERLKGVDSTLKIQPAKLEDSAVYLCASSRIRGTRRSGELFFGEGSRLTVL.

This clone was counted a few times. The chain employs TRBV6-5 and TRBJ1-2; D perhaps matches TRBD1 (5 bases). CDR1 and CDR2 from the germline V gene are MNHEY and SVGAGI. The CDR3 extends over 14 amino acids. Trimming left V 9 bases short and J 8 bases short, with 22 bases between. CDR3 in DNA: TGTGCCAGTAATCAGGGAAGCGAAAAACACGGCTACACCTTC. Its translation is CASNQGSEKHGYTF.

The chain uses TRBV3-1 (or the pseudogene TRBV3-2) and TRBJ2-3; the match to TRBD1 covers 8 bases. With 1 base clipped from V and 5 bases from J, the junction kept 8 bases outside the gene matches. Germline V gives CDR1 LGHDT, CDR2 YNNKEL (reference sequence). CDR3 length: 16 amino acids. The CDR3 reads CASSQVGQGKLDTQYF. The CDR3, as DNA: TGTGCCAGCAGCCAAGTAGGACAGGGTAAATTAGATACGCAGTATTTT.

This chain uses TRBV5-1 with TRBJ1-2; the D gene is possibly TRBD1 (5 bases). Trimming cost V 0 bases and J 7 bases, with 13 bases left between them. Germline V gene lookup returns CDR1 SGHRS and CDR2 YFSETQ. There are 14 residues in the CDR3. For the CDR3, the DNA is TGCGCCAGCAGCTTGGCTACGGGGGGAGTTGGCTACACCTTC. Translated: CASSLATGGVGYTF. The whole variable domain, remainder taken from reference TRBV5-1 and TRBJ1-2, is KAGVTQTPRYLIKTRGQQVTLSCSPISGHRSVSWYQQTPGQGLQFLFEYFSETQRNKGNFPGRFSGRQFSNSRSEMNVSTLELGDSALYLCASSLATGGVGYTFGSGTRLTVV.

V and J are TRBV19 and TRBJ1-1; D gene ambiguous. CDR3 size: 13 residues. Germline values: CDR1 LNHDA, CDR2 SQIVND (reference sequence). V was cut by 5 bases and J by 0 bases, with 7 bases left in between. The CDR3 reads CASSFQVNTEAFF. In DNA form, the CDR3 reads TGTGCCAGTAGTTTTCAGGTGAACACTGAAGCTTTCTTT. The variable domain in full, with the rest retrieved from reference TRBV19 and TRBJ1-1, is DGGITQSPKYLFRKEGQNVTLSCEQNLNHDAMYWYRQDPGQGLRLIYYSQIVNDFQKGDIAEGYSVSREKKESFPLTVTSAQKNPTAFYLCASSFQVNTEAFFGQGTRLTVV.

About this clone itself: The sample contains more than one DNA sequence encoding this CDR3. CDR3 in DNA: TGTGCCAGCAGCGTAGTTGGAGACGGAGAAAAACTGTTTTTT. It translates to CASSVVGDGEKLFF. The rearrangement links TRBV9 to TRBJ1-4; D gene uncertain. This CDR3 is 14 amino acids long. Deletions cut 0 bases from V and 8 bases from J, with 11 bases between. CDR1 is SGDLS, CDR2 YYNGEE, per germline.

The rearrangement uses TRBV5-4 and TRBJ2-1, with 10 positions matching TRBD2. CDR1 and CDR2 (germline): SGHNT, YYREEE (reference sequence). V shed 2 bases and J 5 bases; nucleotides not matched to a gene: 7. The CDR3 is made up of 16 amino acids. This CDR3 reads CASSFRLAGANNEQFF. In nucleotides, the CDR3 is TGTGCCAGCAGCTTTAGGCTAGCGGGGGCCAACAATGAGCAGTTCTTC.